The 23 T cell receptor beta chains in this list originate from one sample, sequenced in a study of blood T cell repertoires in COVID-19. Assay used: immunoSEQ multiplex PCR; TCRdb lists only in-frame clones, some missing. The sample contains about 33,000 clones, 88% of which appear only once. Sequencing was performed on peripheral blood. These receptors were collected from a human donor in a cohort sampled during active COVID-19.

This clone was seen only once. The chain is built from TRBV4-2 and TRBJ2-3, with TRBD2 as a possible D gene (6 bases). The length of the CDR3 is 14 residues. Looked up from germline, CDR1 is LGHNA and CDR2 is YNFKEQ. Deletions cut 1 base from V and 3 bases from J, with 8 bases between. CDR3 protein: CASSQGLATDTQYF. Written as DNA, the CDR3 is TGTGCCAGCAGCCAAGGGCTAGCGACAGATACGCAGTATTTT.

V gene TRBV5-4 combines with J gene TRBJ2-1; 14 positions match TRBD2. The germline gives CDR1 SGHNT, CDR2 YYREEE (reference sequence). The CDR3 totals 15 residues. Unmatched junction bases numbered 5, after V lost 4 bases and J lost 8 bases. The CDR3 is CASSLGLAGGDEQFF. Here the CDR3 DNA reads TGTGCCAGCAGCCTCGGACTAGCGGGGGGAGATGAGCAGTTCTTC.

This chain joins TRBV7-2 and TRBJ1-1, with 10 nucleotides matching TRBD1. Germline CDR1 and CDR2: SGHTA and FQGNSA. After removal of 1 base from V and 5 bases from J, the junction contained 4 bases not matched to a gene. The CDR3 contains 15 residues. The CDR3 nucleotides are TGTGCCAGCAGCTTAGGGACAGGGGGGAAGACTGAAGCTTTCTTT. This gives the protein CASSLGTGGKTEAFF.

This chain uses TRBV9 with TRBJ2-1; 7 nucleotides match TRBD1. This CDR3 region has 15 residues. Trimming at V came to 0 bases and at J to 7 bases, leaving 7 bases not matched to a gene. Germline V gives CDR1 SGDLS, CDR2 YYNGEE. The CDR3 region has the DNA TGTGCCAGCAGCGTAGAGGGGGCCGCAACAAATGAGCAGTTCTTC. Protein product: CASSVEGAATNEQFF.

The CDR3 bases are TGTGCCAGCAGCTTGGTGGGAGCGGAAGAGCAGTTCTTC. Translating it yields CASSLVGAEEQFF. This chain joins TRBV5-6 and TRBJ2-1; tentatively, D is TRBD2 (5 bases). The CDR3 consists of 13 residues. V was trimmed by 0 bases and J by 10 bases, leaving 11 bases between them. Germline loops: CDR1 SGHDT, CDR2 YYEEEE.

The chain links TRBV2 to TRBJ2-7; D may be TRBD2 (7 bases). The V gene lost 5 bases and the J gene lost 5 bases, with 16 bases spanning the gap. This CDR3 comprises 14 residues. Germline values: CDR1 SNHLY, CDR2 FYNNEI. The CDR3 DNA is TGTGCCAGCAGTTGGCAGGGGAGGGAGGACGAGCAGTACTTC. Residues: CASSWQGREDEQYF.

CDR3 residues: CASSLRETQYF. DNA of the CDR3: TGCGCCAGCAGCTTGCGAGAGACCCAGTACTTC. The chain uses TRBV5-1 and TRBJ2-5; unclear D gene. The V and J ends lost 1 base and 4 bases respectively, with 2 bases between them. Germline V gene sequence: CDR1 SGHRS, CDR2 YFSETQ. The CDR3 sequence is 11 residues long.

This clone was seen more than once but under ten times. The rearrangement links TRBV5-4 to TRBJ1-1; D might be TRBD1 (5 bases). Germline-derived CDR1 and CDR2 are SGHNT and YYREEE (reference sequence). Trimming shortened V by 0 bases and J by 3 bases, and 18 bases separated the two germline ends. The CDR3 spans 17 residues. The CDR3 DNA sequence: TGTGCCAGCAGCTTGGGGGCAGGGTTAGGGTATGACACTGAAGCTTTCTTT. Translating gives CASSLGAGLGYDTEAFF.

The J gene is TRBJ2-2, the V gene TRBV28, with TRBD2 matching 8 bases. This CDR3 comprises 16 residues. J lost 6 bases, V lost 5 bases, and 11 bases had no gene match. Germline V gene data show CDR1 as MDHEN and CDR2 as SYDVKM. CDR3 in amino acids: CASSREPGGGPGELFF. CDR3 nucleotide sequence: TGTGCCAGCAGTCGCGAACCCGGGGGGGGTCCCGGGGAGCTGTTTTTT.

The V and J genes are TRBV9 and TRBJ2-5; D not certain. Germline V lookup: CDR1 SGDLS, CDR2 YYNGEE. The CDR3 covers 14 residues. V was clipped by 4 bases and J by 5 bases, with 15 bases between them. The CDR3 DNA reads TGTGCCAGCAGCCTAGGCGGTAGTTTGGAGACCCAGTACTTC. It is translated as CASSLGGSLETQYF.

The chain joins TRBV2 to TRBJ2-3; 10 nucleotides agree with TRBD1. Trimming cost V 5 bases and J 3 bases; bases outside gene matches: 2. The germline CDR1 and CDR2 sequences are SNHLY and FYNNEI. The length of the CDR3 is 14 residues. In DNA form, the CDR3 reads TGTGCCAGCAGTCCGGGACAGGGGACAGATACGCAGTATTTT. Translating gives CASSPGQGTDTQYF.

This clone was detected a few times. The chain has TRBV28 and TRBJ1-5, with 9 positions matching TRBD1. The CDR3 loop spans 13 amino acids. The germline CDR1 and CDR2 sequences are MDHEN and SYDVKM. V lost 8 bases, J lost 2 bases, and 1 base stayed unmatched. CDR3 DNA: TGTGCCAGCCGGGACAGGGGCAATCAGCCCCAGCATTTT. It codes for CASRDRGNQPQHF.

The V and J genes are TRBV13 and TRBJ1-1; D might be TRBD1 (5 bases). Per the germline V gene, CDR1 is PRHDT and CDR2 is FYEKMQ (reference sequence). CDR3 length: 14 amino acids. V was shortened by 0 bases and J by 10 bases, with 15 bases between the two germline ends. CDR3 nucleotides: TGTGCCAGCAGCTTAGGGCGGGGCCTCTCGTCAGCTTTCTTT. Its protein product is CASSLGRGLSSAFF.

This clone was seen just once. In nucleotides, the CDR3 is TGCGCCAGCAGCCTTACTAGCGGGCTATACAATGAGCAGTTCTTC. Protein: CASSLTSGLYNEQFF. The chain joins TRBV4-1 to TRBJ2-1; TRBD2 agrees at 9 bases. The ends lost 4 bases at V and 4 bases at J; junction bases unmatched: 5. Germline V CDR1 and CDR2: MGHRA, YSYEKL. This CDR3 has 15 amino acids.

CDR3 sequence: CASRNGVRTDTQYF. The CDR3 DNA is TGTGCCAGCAGGAACGGGGTTAGGACAGATACGCAGTATTTT. This sequence joins TRBV7-8 and TRBJ2-3; D possibly corresponds to TRBD2 (5 bases). CDR3 size: 14 residues. Trimming stripped 6 bases from V and 3 bases from J, with 13 bases between. Per the germline V gene, CDR1 is SGHVS and CDR2 is FQNEAQ.

The V call is TRBV13, the J call TRBJ1-1; D is unresolved. Trimming pared 3 bases from V and 3 bases from J, leaving 2 bases between. Looked up from germline, CDR1 is PRHDT and CDR2 is FYEKMQ (reference sequence). The CDR3 covers 11 residues. In nucleotides, the CDR3 is TGTGCCAGCAGCTTCGACACTGAAGCTTTCTTT. Translated, it gives CASSFDTEAFF. The whole variable domain, filled in from reference TRBV13 and TRBJ1-1, reads AAGVIQSPRHLIKEKRETATLKCYPIPRHDTVYWYQQGPGQDPQFLISFYEKMQSDKGSIPDRFSAQQFSDYHSELNMSSLELGDSALYFCASSFDTEAFFGQGTRLTVV.

This rearrangement joins TRBV9 to TRBJ2-7, with 8 bases identical to TRBD1. Germline loops: CDR1 SGDLS, CDR2 YYNGEE. Trimming took 4 bases from V and 6 from J; bases not matched to a gene: 3. The CDR3 spans 12 residues. CDR3 sequence (DNA): TGTGCCAGCAGCCCGACAGGGGCCGAGCAGTACTTC. It encodes CASSPTGAEQYF. Drawing the rest from reference TRBV9 and TRBJ2-7, the complete variable domain is DSGVTQTPKHLITATGQRVTLRCSPRSGDLSVYWYQQSLDQGLQFLIQYYNGEERAKGNILERFSAQQFPDLHSELNLSSLELGDSALYFCASSPTGAEQYFGPGTRLTVT.

The chain employs TRBV3-1 (or the pseudogene TRBV3-2) and TRBJ2-1; 10 bases line up with TRBD2. The J segment lost 4 bases and the V segment lost 2 bases, leaving 5 bases of the junction unmatched. This CDR3 has 16 amino acids. Per germline, CDR1 LGHDT and CDR2 YNNKEL (reference sequence). CDR3 amino acids: CASSQPPGLAYNEQFF. The DNA of the CDR3 is TGTGCCAGCAGCCAACCACCGGGACTAGCGTACAATGAGCAGTTCTTC.

The CDR3 loop reads CASSTVGGSGNTIYF. The CDR3 nucleotides read TGTGCCAGCAGCACAGTGGGAGGCTCTGGAAACACCATATATTTT. The V call is TRBV7-9, the J call TRBJ1-3; no reliable D call. The CDR3 is made up of 15 amino acids. Germline CDR1 and CDR2: SEHNR and FQNEAQ (reference sequence). The germline V and J ends were trimmed by 5 bases and 0 bases, with 11 bases remaining between them.

This chain connects TRBV7-9 to TRBJ2-3; weak D call: TRBD2 (6 bases). Germline V CDR1 and CDR2: SEHNR, FQNEAQ (reference sequence). The V end lost 7 bases, the J end lost 0 bases, and 8 bases lay between the germline ends. The CDR3 is 13 amino acids. CDR3 protein: CASTGLSTDTQYF. The DNA for the CDR3 is TGTGCCAGCACGGGACTTAGCACAGATACGCAGTATTTT.

The chain uses TRBV19 and TRBJ1-1, with 7 bases identical to TRBD1. CDR3 length: 14 amino acids. The V and J ends lost 7 bases and 9 bases, in that order; junction bases with no gene match: 14. Germline V gene lookup returns CDR1 LNHDA and CDR2 SQIVND (reference sequence). The DNA for the CDR3 is TGTGCCAGTAAACGAGGGGGCTACGGGTTGAAAGCTTTCTTT. Translating gives CASKRGGYGLKAFF.

The DNA for the CDR3 is TGTGCCAGCAGAAGCGGGCCCAGCACAGATACGCAGTATTTT. Protein product: CASRSGPSTDTQYF. The chain is built from TRBV7-2 and TRBJ2-3; D might be TRBD2 (6 bases). V lost 6 bases and J lost 0, with 10 bases in between. Germline V gene lookup returns CDR1 SGHTA and CDR2 FQGNSA. The CDR3 extends over 14 amino acids.

The chain is built from TRBV4-1 and TRBJ2-1; TRBD2 might be the D (6 bases). V dropped 0 bases and J dropped 10 bases, with 25 bases sitting between them. The germline V gene encodes CDR1 MGHRA and CDR2 YSYEKL. The CDR3 length is 18 residues. The chain's CDR3 is CASSQDLIGGQGLLEQFF. The CDR3 DNA follows: TGCGCCAGCAGCCAAGATCTCATCGGAGGCCAGGGACTCTTAGAGCAGTTCTTC.